The 28 T cell receptor beta chains listed next were all sequenced from one sample in a study of OX40 agonist ivuxolimab in advanced cancers. Sequencing used immunoSEQ multiplex PCR; TCRdb keeps in-frame clones, though not all of them. The sample contains fewer than 65,000 clones, approximately 92% of which appear only once. Specimen: CD4+ or CD8+ T cells sorted from blood, collected in a trial of the OX40 agonist ivuxolimab. These receptors were taken from an adult with an advanced solid tumor such as melanoma, head and neck, liver or kidney cancer.

The chain recombines TRBV15 with TRBJ2-5; D possibly matches TRBD1 or TRBD2 (5 bases each). V was clipped by 4 bases and J by 2 bases, with 14 bases between them. The CDR3 is 15 amino acids. Germline-derived CDR1 and CDR2 are LNHNV and YYDKDF (reference sequence). The CDR3 here is CATSTGTEVQETQYF. In DNA, the CDR3 is TGTGCCACCAGCACCGGGACGGAAGTACAAGAGACCCAGTACTTC.

The chain carries TRBV19 and TRBJ2-3; D gene ambiguous. Germline CDR1 is LNHDA and CDR2 is SQIVND (reference sequence). This CDR3 spans 15 amino acids. Between the trimmed V and J ends, which lost 3 bases and 1 base, there was a span of 11 bases. The CDR3 nucleotides read TGTGCCAGTAGTATTTCCGGGTTCCGCACAGATACGCAGTATTTT. Its protein product is CASSISGFRTDTQYF. Together with reference TRBV19 and TRBJ2-3, the CDR3 gives the full variable domain: DGGITQSPKYLFRKEGQNVTLSCEQNLNHDAMYWYRQDPGQGLRLIYYSQIVNDFQKGDIAEGYSVSREKKESFPLTVTSAQKNPTAFYLCASSISGFRTDTQYFGPGTRLTVL.

This chain connects TRBV6-4 to TRBJ1-5; 7 nucleotides line up with TRBD1. Germline lookup yields CDR1 MRHNA and CDR2 SNTAGT. Trimming took 4 bases from V and 7 from J; bases not matched to a gene: 16. The CDR3 loop spans 17 amino acids. Here the CDR3 reads CASSGAYVTGDPQPQHF. DNA for the CDR3: TGTGCCAGCAGTGGGGCCTACGTCACAGGGGATCCCCAGCCCCAGCATTTT.

This chain links TRBV6-6 with TRBJ2-1, with 8 bases matching TRBD2. The CDR3 has 15 residues. From germline, CDR1 is MNHNY and CDR2 SVGAGI (reference sequence). The ends lost 5 bases at V and 0 bases at J; junction bases unmatched: 3. CDR3 region: CASSLAGNSYNEQFF. In DNA, the CDR3 is TGTGCCAGCAGTCTAGCGGGTAACTCCTACAATGAGCAGTTCTTC.

This clone was recorded only once. This chain links TRBV7-9 with TRBJ2-5, with 7 bases that match TRBD1. With V trimmed by 5 bases and J by 1 base, 4 bases remained unmatched. Germline-derived CDR1 and CDR2 are SEHNR and FQNEAQ (reference sequence). There are 14 residues in the CDR3. The CDR3 region has the DNA TGTGCCAGCAGCCTGCGGACAGGCCAAGAGACCCAGTACTTC. It codes for CASSLRTGQETQYF.

J is TRBJ1-1 and V is TRBV2; perhaps TRBD1 as D (5 bases). CDR3 length equals 12 residues. CDR1 is SNHLY, CDR2 FYNNEI, per germline. Trimming left V 4 bases short and J 7 bases short, with 10 bases between. Here the CDR3 DNA reads TGTGCCAGCAGTGTAGGGGCACTTGAAGCTTTCTTT. Translated: CASSVGALEAFF. Variable domain in full (rest from reference TRBV2 and TRBJ1-1): EPEVTQTPSHQVTQMGQEVILRCVPISNHLYFYWYRQILGQKVEFLVSFYNNEISEKSEIFDDQFSVERPDGSNFTLKIRSTKLEDSAMYFCASSVGALEAFFGQGTRLTVV.

V gene TRBV28 combines with J gene TRBJ2-7; D call uncertain. V lost 1 base and J lost 0, with 7 bases in between. This CDR3 is built from 14 residues. CDR1 and CDR2 from the germline V gene are MDHEN and SYDVKM. Written as DNA, the CDR3 is TGTGCCAGCAGTTTATACGGCAGCTCCTACGAGCAGTACTTC. Protein sequence: CASSLYGSSYEQYF.

J is TRBJ2-7 and V is TRBV19; 10 bases agree with TRBD2. This CDR3 is built from 15 residues. The junction had 4 bases not matched to a gene; V was cut back by 3 bases and J by 2 bases. Germline values: CDR1 LNHDA, CDR2 SQIVND (reference sequence). Here the CDR3 reads CASSIWLAGAYEQYF. CDR3 bases: TGTGCCAGTAGTATCTGGCTAGCGGGAGCCTACGAGCAGTACTTC.

The count of this clone is one. The rearrangement links TRBV29-1 to TRBJ2-2, with TRBD1 identical over 11 bases. The CDR3 loop spans 15 amino acids. V trimming: 2 bases; J trimming: 4 bases; junction bases outside the gene matches: 3. CDR1 is SQVTM and CDR2 is ANQGSEA in the germline V gene. The CDR3 sequence: CSVEKGTGGTGELFF. CDR3 in DNA: TGCAGCGTTGAAAAAGGGACAGGGGGCACCGGGGAGCTGTTTTTT.

The V gene is TRBV28, the J gene TRBJ1-4, with D maybe TRBD1 (5 bases). The CDR3 sequence is 14 residues long. In germline, CDR1 is MDHEN, CDR2 SYDVKM. Deletions cut 5 bases from V and 7 bases from J, with 14 bases between. The CDR3 coding sequence is TGTGCCAGCAGTCCAAGCCCTAGGGGTGAAAAACTGTTTTTT. Its translation is CASSPSPRGEKLFF.

A single count supports this clone. The rearrangement links TRBV6-6 to TRBJ1-3; TRBD1 matches at 9 bases. The ends lost 8 bases at V and 4 bases at J; junction bases unmatched: 12. The CDR3 covers 16 residues. The germline CDR1 and CDR2 sequences are MNHNY and SVGAGI (reference sequence). CDR3 amino acids: CASWEWRGTGGNTIYF. DNA for the CDR3: TGTGCCAGCTGGGAGTGGCGCGGGACAGGGGGAAACACCATATATTTT.

The chain links TRBV18 to TRBJ2-3; 15 positions agree with TRBD2. This CDR3 region has 15 residues. V trimming: 3 bases; J trimming: 13 bases; junction bases outside the gene matches: 8. Germline V gene lookup returns CDR1 KGHSH and CDR2 LQKENI. This CDR3 reads CASSPGLAGGLREYF. CDR3 coding DNA: TGTGCCAGCTCACCGGGACTAGCGGGAGGACTAAGGGAGTATTTT.

This clone was seen once. The chain is built from TRBV6-1 and TRBJ1-3, with TRBD1 identical over 10 bases. The CDR3 is 15 residues long. After removal of 6 bases from V and 4 bases from J, the junction contained 6 bases not matched to a gene. Germline CDR1 and CDR2: MNHNS and SASEGT. CDR3 sequence (DNA): TGTGCCAGCAGCAATCTGGGACAGGGGGGAAACACCATATATTTT. This codes for CASSNLGQGGNTIYF.

The chain uses TRBV6-1 and TRBJ2-7; TRBD1 aligns across 8 bases. After removal of 4 bases from V and 3 bases from J, the junction contained 5 bases not matched to a gene. In germline, CDR1 is MNHNS, CDR2 SASEGT. This CDR3 comprises 14 residues. The CDR3 bases are TGTGCCAGCAGTGTTCTCGACAGGGGCTACGAGCAGTACTTC. Encoded protein: CASSVLDRGYEQYF.

The chain recombines TRBV5-1 with TRBJ1-2; 8 positions match TRBD1. Trimming took 4 bases from V and 7 from J; bases not matched to a gene: 9. The CDR3 consists of 14 residues. Germline CDR1 and CDR2: SGHRS and YFSETQ. The CDR3 nucleotides are TGCGCCAGCAGCCGCGGACAGGGTGTAAGTGGCTACACCTTC. The encoded protein is CASSRGQGVSGYTF.

The rearrangement joins TRBV18 to TRBJ2-5; D might be TRBD1 or TRBD2, each matching 5 bases. The V end was cut by 3 bases, the J end by 1 base, with 9 bases between. There are 14 residues in the CDR3. The germline V gene has CDR1 KGHSH and CDR2 LQKENI. CDR3 nucleotides: TGTGCCAGCTCACCTGGGACGGTCCAAGAGACCCAGTACTTC. Protein: CASSPGTVQETQYF.

The rearrangement uses TRBV19 and TRBJ1-2; the D gene is possibly TRBD1 (6 bases). The CDR3 totals 14 residues. V shed 3 bases and J shed 5 bases, with 13 bases lying between them. Looked up from germline, CDR1 is LNHDA and CDR2 is SQIVND (reference sequence). The CDR3 DNA reads TGTGCCAGTAGTATCCGCAGGGGTGATTATGGCTACACCTTC. This codes for CASSIRRGDYGYTF.

V is TRBV5-1 and J is TRBJ2-7; D is possibly TRBD2 (5 bases). The V gene lost 1 base and the J gene lost 0 bases, with 14 bases spanning the gap. Per the germline V gene, CDR1 is SGHRS and CDR2 is YFSETQ. The CDR3 spans 16 residues. The chain's CDR3 is CASSLSGSAYSYEQYF. The CDR3 DNA reads TGCGCCAGCAGCTTGTCAGGTAGCGCCTACTCCTACGAGCAGTACTTC.

This chain joins TRBV7-2 and TRBJ1-1; D is uncertain. The CDR3 totals 12 residues. Germline values: CDR1 SGHTA, CDR2 FQGNSA. V dropped 2 bases and J dropped 6 bases, with 7 bases sitting between them. The CDR3 is CASSLYNAEAFF. The CDR3 region has the DNA TGTGCCAGCAGCTTATACAACGCTGAAGCTTTCTTT.

This chain connects TRBV2 to TRBJ1-5; no definite D call. This CDR3 comprises 15 residues. Germline V gene data show CDR1 as SNHLY and CDR2 as FYNNEI. Trimming pared 8 bases from V and 0 bases from J, leaving 14 bases between. The CDR3 region has the DNA TGTGCCAGCTGGCAAGCGGGAGATAGCAATCAGCCCCAGCATTTT. Protein product: CASWQAGDSNQPQHF.

V is TRBV5-1 and J is TRBJ2-1; TRBD1 might be the D (6 bases). The CDR3 totals 15 residues. CDR1 and CDR2 from the germline V gene are SGHRS and YFSETQ. The germline V and J ends were trimmed by 5 bases and 4 bases, with 16 bases remaining between them. DNA for the CDR3: TGCGCCAGCAGGCGTACCGGGACAAATTACAATGAGCAGTTCTTC. This encodes CASRRTGTNYNEQFF.

This chain links TRBV7-9 with TRBJ2-5; the D call may be TRBD1 or TRBD2 (6 bases each). Trimming removed 1 base from V and 11 bases from J, with 14 bases in between. The germline gives CDR1 SEHNR, CDR2 FQNEAQ (reference sequence). The CDR3 totals 13 residues. CDR3 sequence (DNA): TGTGCCAGCAGCTTAGGCAGGGGCCGGGAGCAGTACTTC. The encoded protein is CASSLGRGREQYF.

V and J are TRBV5-4 and TRBJ2-2; D is possibly TRBD1 (6 bases). The germline V and J ends were trimmed by 4 bases and 1 base, with 11 bases remaining between them. Germline loops: CDR1 SGHNT, CDR2 YYREEE (reference sequence). The CDR3 runs 15 residues. In nucleotides, the CDR3 is TGTGCCAGCAGCCTAGGGACACGGAACACCGGGGAGCTGTTTTTT. This codes for CASSLGTRNTGELFF.

This clone was counted once. The V gene is TRBV5-1, the J gene TRBJ2-1, with unresolved D. Germline CDR1 reads SGHRS; CDR2 reads YFSETQ. The V end lost 0 bases, the J end lost 4 bases, and 8 bases lay between the germline ends. This CDR3 contains 14 residues. CDR3 sequence reads: CASSLGPEYNEQFF. CDR3 coding DNA: TGCGCCAGCAGCTTGGGGCCAGAGTACAATGAGCAGTTCTTC.

V gene TRBV2 combines with J gene TRBJ1-6, with 8 bases matching TRBD1. The germline CDR1 and CDR2 sequences are SNHLY and FYNNEI. Losses at the gene ends were 3 bases for V and 10 bases for J; bases not matched to a gene: 8. The CDR3 length is 15 residues. As DNA, the CDR3 is TGTGCCAGCAGTGAGCTTGGACAGGGCGGCTCACCCCTCCACTTT. It is translated as CASSELGQGGSPLHF.

CDR3 coding DNA: TGTGCCAGCAGTCCCAAAAGCAACATCCACACTAGCGGGAGAATCAATGAGCAGTTCTTC. It codes for CASSPKSNIHTSGRINEQFF. The V and J genes are TRBV7-8 and TRBJ2-1; 11 bases map to TRBD2. CDR1 and CDR2 (germline): SGHVS, FQNEAQ. CDR3 size: 20 residues. Unmatched junction bases numbered 22, after V lost 6 bases and J lost 6 bases.

CDR3 sequence: CVARDEQFF. CDR3 bases: TGTGTAGCCAGGGATGAGCAGTTCTTC. The chain combines TRBV15 with TRBJ2-1; D might be TRBD1 (5 bases). The CDR3 totals 9 residues. Per germline, CDR1 LNHNV and CDR2 YYDKDF (reference sequence).

J is TRBJ2-5 and V is TRBV18; 7 bases line up with TRBD1. Germline CDR1 KGHSH, CDR2 LQKENI. The CDR3 sequence is 14 residues long. Trimming removed 4 bases from V and 5 bases from J; junction bases left unmatched: 7. CDR3: CASSRETGSETQYF. The CDR3 region has the DNA TGTGCCAGCTCACGCGAGACAGGGTCCGAGACCCAGTACTTC. The full variable domain, completed using reference TRBV18 and TRBJ2-5, is NAGVMQNPRHLVRRRGQEARLRCSPMKGHSHVYWYRQLPEEGLKFMVYLQKENIIDESGMPKERFSAEFPKEGPSILRIQQVVRGDSAAYFCASSRETGSETQYFGPGTRLLVL.